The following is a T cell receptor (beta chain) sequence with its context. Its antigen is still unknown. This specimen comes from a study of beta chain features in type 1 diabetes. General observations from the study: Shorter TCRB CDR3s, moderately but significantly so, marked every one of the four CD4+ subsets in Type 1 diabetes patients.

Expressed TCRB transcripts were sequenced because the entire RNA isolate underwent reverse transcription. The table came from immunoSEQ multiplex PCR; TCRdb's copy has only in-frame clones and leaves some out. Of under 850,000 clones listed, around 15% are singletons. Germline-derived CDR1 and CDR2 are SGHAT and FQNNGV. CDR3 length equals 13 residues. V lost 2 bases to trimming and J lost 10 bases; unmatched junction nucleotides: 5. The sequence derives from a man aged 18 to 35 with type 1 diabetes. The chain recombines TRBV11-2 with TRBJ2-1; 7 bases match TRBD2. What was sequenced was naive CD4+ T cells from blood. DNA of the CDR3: TGTGCCAGCAGCTTACGGCTAGCGGCGGAGCAGTTCTTC. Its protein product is CASSLRLAAEQFF.